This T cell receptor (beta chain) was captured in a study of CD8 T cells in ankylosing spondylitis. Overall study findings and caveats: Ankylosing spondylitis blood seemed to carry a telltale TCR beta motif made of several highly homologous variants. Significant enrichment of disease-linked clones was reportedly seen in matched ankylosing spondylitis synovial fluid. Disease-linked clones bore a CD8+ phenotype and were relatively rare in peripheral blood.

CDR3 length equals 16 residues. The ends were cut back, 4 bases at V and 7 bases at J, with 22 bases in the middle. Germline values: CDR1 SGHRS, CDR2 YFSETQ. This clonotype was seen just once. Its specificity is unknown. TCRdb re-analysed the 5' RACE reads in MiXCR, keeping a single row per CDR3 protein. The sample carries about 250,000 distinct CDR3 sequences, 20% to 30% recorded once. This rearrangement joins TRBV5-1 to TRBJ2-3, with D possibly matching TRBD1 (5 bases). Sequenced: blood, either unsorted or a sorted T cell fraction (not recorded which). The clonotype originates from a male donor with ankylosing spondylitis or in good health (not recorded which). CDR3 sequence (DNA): TGCGCCAGCAGCCCCCGTGGGGCAGGGCCAGGGAATACGCAGTATTTT. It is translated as CASSPRGAGPGNTQYF. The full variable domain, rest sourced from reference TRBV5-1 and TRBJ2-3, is KAGVTQTPRYLIKTRGQQVTLSCSPISGHRSVSWYQQTPGQGLQFLFEYFSETQRNKGNFPGRFSGRQFSNSRSEMNVSTLELGDSALYLCASSPRGAGPGNTQYFGPGTRLTVL.